This entry is about one T cell receptor (beta chain). What it binds is unknown. These data originate in a study of cytomegalovirus exposure and HLA in healthy donors. About the research overall: Approximately 80 million unique TCRs from HLA-typed donors were held in an early data release. Study results and caveats: Prior analysis indicated that the majority of TCR beta V segments exhibited productivity approximately 87% or approximately 30% of the time. With high specificity and sensitivity, the classifier reportedly diagnosed cytomegalovirus status.

Trimming took 5 bases from V and 5 from J, leaving 15 bases between them. Germline CDR1 and CDR2: MNHEY and SMNVEV (reference sequence). This CDR3 has 14 amino acids. Donors were nominally healthy when sampled, though unrecorded immune exposures were likely. PCR was performed using 60 Vbeta and 13 Jbeta primers. Sequencing was performed with immunoSEQ multiplex PCR; in TCRdb, only in-frame clones are kept and a portion is missing. The sample has some 180,000 clones; roughly 87% are singletons. The chain joins TRBV27 to TRBJ2-5, with D perhaps matching TRBD2 (7 bases). Specimen: PBMCs. The TCR comes from a man aged 35 to 55 in good health and CMV-seronegative. The CDR3 is CASSQRGGEETQYF. The DNA of the CDR3 is TGTGCCAGCAGTCAGAGGGGGGGAGAGGAGACCCAGTACTTC.